The 15 T cell receptor beta chains listed next were all sequenced from one sample in a study of T cell responses to AZD1222 COVID-19 vaccine. Profiled with immunoSEQ multiplex PCR; TCRdb holds only in-frame clones, not every one. The data hold under 200,000 clones, with roughly 90% observed a single time. The sample was peripheral blood, taken on day 0 of AZD1222 vaccination. These receptors were obtained from an adult in good health.

The gene calls are TRBV27 and TRBJ2-7, with D unresolved. Germline CDR1 MNHEY, CDR2 SMNVEV (reference sequence). V was pared by 3 bases and J by 3 bases, with 9 bases between. The CDR3 contains 13 residues. The CDR3 reads CASSFGSRYEQYF. The DNA of the CDR3 is TGTGCCAGCAGTTTCGGCAGCCGCTACGAGCAGTACTTC.

The chain's CDR3 is CASSLSGGTEAFF. The CDR3 nucleotides are TGTGCCAGCAGCTTAAGTGGGGGCACTGAAGCTTTCTTT. The V gene is TRBV7-3, the J gene TRBJ1-1; TRBD1 might be the D (5 bases). V lost 1 base, J lost 4 bases, and 7 bases lay in between. Germline V CDR1 and CDR2: SGHTA, FQGTGA. This CDR3 is 13 amino acids long.

The J gene is TRBJ1-2, the V gene TRBV6-2 or TRBV6-3; D gene uncertain. Germline V gene data show CDR1 as MNHEY and CDR2 as SVGEGT. The CDR3 has 10 residues. The ends were cut back, 8 bases at V and 7 bases at J, with 8 bases in the middle. DNA of the CDR3: TGTGCCAGCGGCCGGAGTGGCTACACCTTC. It yields the protein CASGRSGYTF.

The table lists this clone with a few counts. The V and J genes are TRBV4-2 and TRBJ1-5; TRBD1 might be the D (6 bases). This CDR3 has 14 amino acids. Trimming removed 4 bases at V and 0 bases at J, with 7 bases between. The V gene's germline CDR1 is LGHNA and CDR2 YNFKEQ. CDR3 sequence reads: CASSLTGSNQPQHF. Here the CDR3 DNA reads TGTGCCAGCAGCCTGACAGGTAGCAATCAGCCCCAGCATTTT.

The V and J genes are TRBV2 and TRBJ1-4, with 9 bases that match TRBD1. Germline loops: CDR1 SNHLY, CDR2 FYNNEI. CDR3 length: 15 amino acids. The V and J ends lost 6 bases and 8 bases, in that order; junction bases with no gene match: 10. CDR3: CASSPQGALGEKLFF. DNA for the CDR3: TGTGCCAGCAGCCCACAGGGGGCGCTTGGGGAAAAACTGTTTTTT.

The chain couples TRBV4-1 to TRBJ1-3, with D uncertain. Germline V CDR1 and CDR2: MGHRA, YSYEKL. Trimming cost V 0 bases and J 4 bases, with 13 bases left between them. This CDR3 has 16 residues. In DNA, the CDR3 is TGCGCCAGCAGCCAAGACCTGACCCGGGTCGGAAACACCATATATTTT. This codes for CASSQDLTRVGNTIYF.

V gene TRBV5-4 combines with J gene TRBJ1-1; TRBD1 might be the D (5 bases). The germline V gene has CDR1 SGHNT and CDR2 YYREEE (reference sequence). Deletions cut 4 bases from V and 12 bases from J, with 19 bases between. The length of the CDR3 is 13 residues. Here the CDR3 reads CASSRGSNLVPFF. CDR3 bases: TGTGCCAGCAGCCGGGGCTCTAACCTCGTACCTTTCTTT.

The table lists this clone with a count of one. This chain uses TRBV5-1 with TRBJ1-2; 9 bases align to TRBD1. V was pared by 4 bases and J by 7 bases, with 11 bases of the junction left unmatched. Germline-derived CDR1 and CDR2 are SGHRS and YFSETQ. The CDR3 runs 15 residues. The CDR3 here is CASSAGETGGRGYTF. The CDR3, as DNA: TGCGCCAGCAGCGCCGGCGAGACAGGGGGTCGTGGCTACACCTTC.

The J gene is TRBJ1-2, the V gene TRBV4-1; D is perhaps TRBD1 (5 bases). Germline V gives CDR1 MGHRA, CDR2 YSYEKL. The CDR3 is 14 residues long. V was trimmed by 5 bases and J by 8 bases, leaving 18 bases between them. This CDR3 reads CASSGSVRAGGYTF. CDR3 nucleotide sequence: TGCGCCAGCAGCGGGTCGGTCAGGGCGGGGGGCTACACCTTC.

The V call is TRBV6-2 or TRBV6-3, the J call TRBJ2-1; TRBD2 aligns across 14 bases. From germline, CDR1 is MNHEY and CDR2 SVGEGT. This CDR3 contains 19 residues. J lost 1 base, V lost 5 bases, and 10 bases had no gene match. The CDR3 nucleotides are TGTGCCAGCAGTCCCCGTAATAGACTAGCGGGAGGGTCCTACAATGAGCAGTTCTTC. This translates into CASSPRNRLAGGSYNEQFF.

The rearrangement links TRBV30 to TRBJ2-2; weak D call: TRBD2 (6 bases). V lost 2 bases and J lost 1, with 17 bases in between. The CDR3 length is 17 residues. CDR1 and CDR2 from the germline V gene are GTSNPN and SVGIG (reference sequence). DNA of the CDR3: TGTGCCTGGAGTCAGGGACTGCTAAACCGGAACACCGGGGAGCTGTTTTTT. Protein product: CAWSQGLLNRNTGELFF.

This CDR3 reads CASSSGRGEQYF. As DNA, the CDR3 is TGTGCCAGCAGTTCGGGCCGAGGTGAGCAGTACTTC. This chain joins TRBV12-3 or TRBV12-4 and TRBJ2-7; D remains ambiguous. This CDR3 is built from 12 residues. Trimming removed 4 bases from V and 7 bases from J, with 11 bases in between.

The chain uses TRBV19 and TRBJ1-5; tentative D call: TRBD1 (5 bases). This CDR3 has 16 residues. V lost 3 bases to trimming and J lost 8 bases, with 20 bases between them. Germline CDR1 and CDR2: LNHDA and SQIVND (reference sequence). The CDR3 here is CASSISAGDRVKPQHF. CDR3 nucleotide sequence: TGTGCCAGTAGTATTTCAGCGGGTGACAGAGTCAAGCCCCAGCATTTT.

This clone was counted only a few times. The V gene is TRBV9, the J gene TRBJ1-2; 9 bases map to TRBD1. The CDR3 has 15 residues. Germline CDR1 reads SGDLS; CDR2 reads YYNGEE. V gave up 3 bases and J gave up 8 bases; unmatched junction bases: 11. CDR3 sequence (DNA): TGTGCCAGCAGCGCCCCGACAGGGGGAAAGGTCGGCTACACCTTC. It yields the protein CASSAPTGGKVGYTF. Full variable domain (remainder filled in from reference TRBV9 and TRBJ1-2): DSGVTQTPKHLITATGQRVTLRCSPRSGDLSVYWYQQSLDQGLQFLIQYYNGEERAKGNILERFSAQQFPDLHSELNLSSLELGDSALYFCASSAPTGGKVGYTFGSGTRLTVV.

This rearrangement joins TRBV10-1 to TRBJ1-1, with a possible D match to TRBD1 (5 bases). Germline values: CDR1 WNHNN, CDR2 SYGVQD (reference sequence). There are 13 residues in the CDR3. V was pared by 7 bases and J by 5 bases, with 14 bases between. CDR3 loop: CASTKTQGTEAFF. In nucleotides, the CDR3 is TGCGCCAGCACTAAGACTCAGGGAACTGAAGCTTTCTTT.